This T cell receptor (beta chain) was sequenced for a study of post-analysis software for immune sequencing data. Study summary: Recorded subtypes: relapsing-remitting, secondary progressive, progressive-relapsing; some patients unannotated. Study-level findings and limits: Controls showed significantly higher normalized Chao1 diversity than did multiple sclerosis patients. The study found TRBV5-6, TRBV5-1 and TRBV20-1 among about 5 TRBV segments more frequent in patients than controls. Under F measure analysis, samples from one preparation batch co-clustered strongly.

Remarks on this clonotype: The antigen is not known.

Germline CDR1 SGHTA, CDR2 FQGNSA. The CDR3 consists of 13 residues. Trimming took 3 bases from V and 13 from J, leaving 16 bases between them. Unique molecular identifiers were built into the TCR beta cDNA libraries. Out of about 0.9 to 10 million T cells, roughly 0.5 million cDNA molecules were generated. MiXCR, run by TCRdb on the PCR reads, gives a single entry per CDR3 protein. The data hold fewer than 600,000 distinct CDR3 sequences, with around 40% observed a single time. The clonotype originates from a girl aged 5-17 years with multiple sclerosis. The chain joins TRBV7-2 to TRBJ2-4; D unclear. Sequenced: blood. The CDR3 DNA reads as TGTGCCAGCAGCTTCGGGCTCCCCGAGGAGCAGTACTTC. It is translated as CASSFGLPEEQYF. Together with reference TRBV7-2 and TRBJ2-4, the CDR3 gives the full variable domain: GAGVSQSPSNKVTEKGKDVELRCDPISGHTALYWYRQSLGQGLEFLIYFQGNSAPDKSGLPSDRFSAERTGGSVSTLTIQRTQQEDSAVYLCASSFGLPEEQYFGAGTRLSVL.